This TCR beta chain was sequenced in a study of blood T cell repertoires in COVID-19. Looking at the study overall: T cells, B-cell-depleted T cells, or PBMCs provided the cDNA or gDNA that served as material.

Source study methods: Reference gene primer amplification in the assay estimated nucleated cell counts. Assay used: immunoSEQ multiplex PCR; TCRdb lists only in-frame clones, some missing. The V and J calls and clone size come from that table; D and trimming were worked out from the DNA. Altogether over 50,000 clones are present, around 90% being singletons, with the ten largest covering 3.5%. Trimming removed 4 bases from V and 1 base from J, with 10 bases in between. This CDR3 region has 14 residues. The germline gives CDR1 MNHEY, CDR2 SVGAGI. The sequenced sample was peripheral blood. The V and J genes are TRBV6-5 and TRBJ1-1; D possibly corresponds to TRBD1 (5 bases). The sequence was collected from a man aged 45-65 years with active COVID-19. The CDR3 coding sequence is TGTGCCAGCAGTTTTGACAGCCAGAACACTGAAGCTTTCTTT. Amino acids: CASSFDSQNTEAFF.